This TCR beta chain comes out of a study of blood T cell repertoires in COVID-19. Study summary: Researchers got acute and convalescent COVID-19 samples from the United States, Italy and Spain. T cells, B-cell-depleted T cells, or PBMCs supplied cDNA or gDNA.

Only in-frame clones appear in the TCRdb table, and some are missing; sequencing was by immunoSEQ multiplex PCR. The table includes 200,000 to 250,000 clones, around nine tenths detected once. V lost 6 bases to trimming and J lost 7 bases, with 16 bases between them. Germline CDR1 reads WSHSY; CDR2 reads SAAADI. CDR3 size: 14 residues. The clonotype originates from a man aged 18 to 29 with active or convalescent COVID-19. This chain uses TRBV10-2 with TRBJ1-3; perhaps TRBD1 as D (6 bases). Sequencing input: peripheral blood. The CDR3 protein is CASRTGTKENTIYF. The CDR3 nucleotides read TGCGCCAGCAGAACCGGGACAAAAGAGAACACCATATATTTT.